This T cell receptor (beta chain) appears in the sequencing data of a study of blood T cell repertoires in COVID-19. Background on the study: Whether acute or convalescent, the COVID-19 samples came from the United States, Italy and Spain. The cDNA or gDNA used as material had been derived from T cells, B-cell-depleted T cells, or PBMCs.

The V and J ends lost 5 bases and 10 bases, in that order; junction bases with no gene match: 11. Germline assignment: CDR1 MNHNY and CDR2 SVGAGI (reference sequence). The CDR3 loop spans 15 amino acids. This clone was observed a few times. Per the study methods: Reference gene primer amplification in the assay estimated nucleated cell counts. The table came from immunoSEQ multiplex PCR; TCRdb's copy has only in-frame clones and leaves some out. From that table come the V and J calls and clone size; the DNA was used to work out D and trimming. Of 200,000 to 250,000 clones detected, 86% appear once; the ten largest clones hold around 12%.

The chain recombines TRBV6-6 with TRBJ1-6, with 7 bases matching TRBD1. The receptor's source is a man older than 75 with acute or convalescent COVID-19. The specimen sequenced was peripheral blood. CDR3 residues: CASSLQGPPTSPLHF. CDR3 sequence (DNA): TGTGCCAGCAGTCTACAGGGGCCGCCTACATCACCCCTCCACTTT.